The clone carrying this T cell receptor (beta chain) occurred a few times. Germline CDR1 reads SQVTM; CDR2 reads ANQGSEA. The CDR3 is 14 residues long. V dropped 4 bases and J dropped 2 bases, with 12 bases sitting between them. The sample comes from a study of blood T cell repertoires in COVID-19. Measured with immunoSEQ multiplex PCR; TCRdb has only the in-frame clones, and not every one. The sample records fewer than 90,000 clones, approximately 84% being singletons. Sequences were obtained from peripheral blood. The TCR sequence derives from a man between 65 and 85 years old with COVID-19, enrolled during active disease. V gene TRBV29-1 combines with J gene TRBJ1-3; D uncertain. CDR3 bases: TGCAGCGTTGGTGAGAGTGGAGCTGGAAACACCATATATTTT. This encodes CSVGESGAGNTIYF.